These 6 T cell receptor beta chains came from one sample sequenced in a study of CD8 T cells in Susac syndrome. RNA, at about 0.5 to 1 ug, was reverse transcribed with random hexamers. TCRdb called the immunoSEQ multiplex PCR reads again in MiXCR, with one record for every CDR3 protein. The top ten clones hold around 0.093% of a sample with 150,000 to 200,000 distinct CDR3 sequences, around 94% of them seen once. The sequenced sample was CD4+ T cells from PBMCs. These receptors came from a human donor with multiple sclerosis.

The V call is TRBV29-1, the J call TRBJ2-5; D uncertain. Germline-derived CDR1 and CDR2 are SQVTM and ANQGSEA. Trimming cost V 4 bases and J 7 bases, with 13 bases left between them. The CDR3 loop spans 12 amino acids. CDR3 DNA: TGCAGCGTTGGTCCCCCCATAGGGACCCAGTACTTC. Translated: CSVGPPIGTQYF.

The CDR3 sequence: CASSPSSYGYTF. The CDR3 DNA reads as TGTGCCAGCAGTCCCTCGTCTTATGGCTACACCTTC. V gene TRBV6-2 or TRBV6-3 combines with J gene TRBJ1-2; D is unresolved. The germline V and J ends were trimmed by 5 bases and 5 bases, with 9 bases remaining between them. This CDR3 is 12 amino acids long. Germline V CDR1 and CDR2: MNHEY, SVGEGT.

The rearrangement uses TRBV3-1 and TRBJ2-1, with D uncertain. Germline-derived CDR1 and CDR2 are LGHDT and YNNKEL (reference sequence). The CDR3 spans 11 residues. Between the trimmed V and J ends, which lost 2 bases and 9 bases, there was a span of 5 bases. The CDR3 sequence: CASSQMGEQFF. CDR3 nucleotide sequence: TGTGCCAGCAGCCAAATGGGTGAGCAGTTCTTC.

This chain joins TRBV13 and TRBJ2-1; D uncertain. Germline CDR1 and CDR2: PRHDT and FYEKMQ (reference sequence). This CDR3 has 11 residues. V shed 5 bases and J shed 10 bases, with 9 bases lying between them. The CDR3 bases are TGTGCCAGCAGCCGAGCCTGGGAGCAGTTCTTC. It codes for CASSRAWEQFF. Based on the CDR3 plus reference TRBV13 and TRBJ2-1, the full variable domain is AAGVIQSPRHLIKEKRETATLKCYPIPRHDTVYWYQQGPGQDPQFLISFYEKMQSDKGSIPDRFSAQQFSDYHSELNMSSLELGDSALYFCASSRAWEQFFGPGTRLTVL.

The gene calls are TRBV19 and TRBJ2-1; TRBD1 matches 7 bases. CDR1 and CDR2 (germline): LNHDA, SQIVND (reference sequence). Unmatched junction bases numbered 7, after V lost 6 bases and J lost 5 bases. This CDR3 spans 14 amino acids. The CDR3 is CASRPRDSNNEQFF. Written as DNA, the CDR3 is TGTGCCAGTAGGCCCCGGGACAGCAACAATGAGCAGTTCTTC.

The rearrangement joins TRBV7-2 to TRBJ2-3, with no clear D. The germline CDR1 and CDR2 sequences are SGHTA and FQGNSA. This CDR3 spans 12 amino acids. V dropped 1 base and J dropped 5 bases, with 4 bases sitting between them. The CDR3 here is CASSLVRDTQYF. The DNA for the CDR3 is TGTGCCAGCAGCTTAGTAAGAGATACGCAGTATTTT.